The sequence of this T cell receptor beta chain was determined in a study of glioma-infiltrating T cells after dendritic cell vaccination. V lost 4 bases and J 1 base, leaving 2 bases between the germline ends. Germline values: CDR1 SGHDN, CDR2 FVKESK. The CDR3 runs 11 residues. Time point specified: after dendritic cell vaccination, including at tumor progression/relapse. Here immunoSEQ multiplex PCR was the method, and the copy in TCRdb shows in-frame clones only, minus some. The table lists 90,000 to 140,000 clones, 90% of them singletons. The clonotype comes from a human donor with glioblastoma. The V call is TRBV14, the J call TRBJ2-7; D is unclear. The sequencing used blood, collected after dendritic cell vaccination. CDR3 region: CASSPSYEQYF. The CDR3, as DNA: TGTGCCAGCAGCCCGTCCTACGAGCAGTACTTC.